In this sample, the clone carrying this TCR beta chain turned up once. The sample comes from a study of OX40 agonist ivuxolimab in advanced cancers. Overall study context: Patients received ivuxolimab, an intravenous treatment, every 2 weeks at 0.01 to 10 mg/kg.

The assay was immunoSEQ multiplex PCR, and TCRdb's table has in-frame clones only and misses some. Of some 150,000 clones in the sample, about 93% were seen once. Trimming removed 3 bases at V and 2 bases at J, with 14 bases between. The CDR3 loop spans 15 amino acids. Germline CDR1 and CDR2: SGHTA and FQGNSA. The receptor was derived from an adult with an advanced solid tumor such as melanoma, head and neck, liver or kidney cancer. Sequencing used CD4+ or CD8+ T cells sorted from blood, obtained in a trial of the OX40 agonist ivuxolimab. The genes are TRBV7-2 and TRBJ2-7; D is possibly TRBD1 or TRBD2 (5 bases each). CDR3 sequence: CASSLSGTDPYEQYF. The CDR3 nucleotides are TGTGCCAGCAGCTTGTCCGGGACGGATCCCTACGAGCAGTACTTC. Variable domain in full (rest from reference TRBV7-2 and TRBJ2-7): GAGVSQSPSNKVTEKGKDVELRCDPISGHTALYWYRQSLGQGLEFLIYFQGNSAPDKSGLPSDRFSAERTGGSVSTLTIQRTQQEDSAVYLCASSLSGTDPYEQYFGPGTRLTVT.